What follows is one T cell receptor beta chain and its context. The data were obtained in a study of blood T cell repertoires in COVID-19. Repertoires were generated with immunoSEQ multiplex PCR, while TCRdb's copy carries only in-frame clones and drops some. Among around 120,000 clones, approximately 82% were seen once, and the ten largest hold 7.5%. V was pared by 4 bases and J by 4 bases, with 13 bases of the junction left unmatched. Germline V gene lookup returns CDR1 LNHDA and CDR2 SQIVND (reference sequence). There are 19 residues in the CDR3. The chain carries TRBV19 and TRBJ2-1; 13 positions match TRBD2. Sequences were obtained from peripheral blood. The TCR comes from an older man with active or convalescent COVID-19. The CDR3 sequence: CASSSPGLAGMRGYNEQFF. CDR3 sequence (DNA): TGTGCCAGTAGTAGCCCGGGACTAGCGGGAATGAGGGGATACAATGAGCAGTTCTTC.